This T cell receptor beta chain was documented in a study of post-analysis software for immune sequencing data. In the study overall: Patients had relapsing-remitting, secondary progressive or progressive-relapsing multiple sclerosis; some lacked subtype.

A word on this clonotype: The target antigen is unknown.

General study results and limits: Patients had higher frequencies than controls of roughly 5 TRBV segments, including TRBV5-6, TRBV5-1 and TRBV20-1. Multiple sclerosis was associated with a significant reduction in normalized Chao1 diversity relative to controls. Analysis by F measure revealed that same-batch samples clustered strongly together.

Built from TCR beta cDNA, the libraries had unique molecular identifiers in them. TCRdb itself ran the PCR reads through MiXCR, one entry per CDR3 protein. The sample records some 690,000 distinct CDR3 sequences, roughly 29% being singletons. V lost 0 bases and J 3 bases, leaving 13 bases between the germline ends. The CDR3 covers 15 residues. From germline, CDR1 is SGDLS and CDR2 YYNGEE. This clonotype was sampled from a girl under 18 with multiple sclerosis. The sample consisted of blood. This sequence joins TRBV9 and TRBJ2-7, with D unresolved. CDR3 region: CASSVGVGPDYEQYF. The CDR3 DNA sequence: TGTGCCAGCAGCGTAGGGGTAGGCCCTGACTACGAGCAGTACTTC.